Listed below are T cell receptor beta chains from one sample, sequenced in a study of sequential checkpoint blockade in melanoma. Data came from immunoSEQ multiplex PCR; TCRdb stores just in-frame clones and leaves some out. In the table there are about 12,000 clones, around 75% of which are singletons. This material consisted of CD8+ T cells sorted from blood (inferred from file names), taken from a patient given nivolumab and ipilimumab in sequence. Receptors were obtained from a human donor with melanoma. Each CDR3 is given with its conserved first and last residue. Fields, in order: CDR3 DNA, CDR3 protein, V gene, clone size, D gene, J gene. A D gene is named only where the DNA matches it firmly. Some rows have no size entry. The others give once, few or many, or a class for an expanded clone.

DNA: TGTGCCAGCAGCCCTCGGACAGGGTGGACTGAAGCTTTCTTT
CDR3: CASSPRTGWTEAFF
V: TRBV14
size: once
D: TRBD1
J: TRBJ1-1

DNA: TGTGCCAGCAGCCCCGCGGGGCTCTACTATGGCTACACCTTC
CDR3: CASSPAGLYYGYTF
V: TRBV27
size: once
D: .
J: TRBJ1-2

DNA: TGTGCCAGCTCCCACGGGGAGATCACTGAAGCTTTCTTT
CDR3: CASSHGEITEAFF
V: TRBV18
size: .
D: .
J: TRBJ1-1

DNA: TGTGCCAGCAGCTACCTAGCGGGAGGACGAGAGCAGTACTTC
CDR3: CASSYLAGGREQYF
V: TRBV7-8
size: medium-sized
D: TRBD2
J: TRBJ2-7

DNA: TGTGCCAGCAGTTACGTCGGCGGCGGGGACACTGAAGCTTTCTTT
CDR3: CASSYVGGGDTEAFF
V: TRBV6-5
size: .
D: .
J: TRBJ1-1

DNA: TGTGCCAGCAGCTTAGGGCGGGATACGCAGTATTTT
CDR3: CASSLGRDTQYF
V: TRBV13
size: .
D: .
J: TRBJ2-3

DNA: TGTGCCAGCAGTCGGGGGGATGGAGAGACCCAGTACTTC
CDR3: CASSRGDGETQYF
V: TRBV9
size: .
D: TRBD2
J: TRBJ2-5

DNA: TGTGCCTGGAGTGGACAGAGTTATAATTCACCCCTCCACTTT
CDR3: CAWSGQSYNSPLHF
V: TRBV30
size: .
D: .
J: TRBJ1-6

DNA: TGTGCCAGCAGCCAAGGGGAGACCACCGGGGAGCTGTTTTTT
CDR3: CASSQGETTGELFF
V: TRBV4-2
size: .
D: .
J: TRBJ2-2

DNA: TGTGCCAGCAGCGTAGCGATAGGGAGTTACTACCAAGAGACCCAGTACTTC
CDR3: CASSVAIGSYYQETQYF
V: TRBV9
size: .
D: .
J: TRBJ2-5

DNA: TGTGCCAGCAGTTACGGGAGCGACAATGACTATGGCTACACCTTC
CDR3: CASSYGSDNDYGYTF
V: TRBV6-5
size: .
D: .
J: TRBJ1-2

DNA: TGTGCCAGCAGCGTAGCGGACAGGCCGACTAACTATGGCTACACCTTC
CDR3: CASSVADRPTNYGYTF
V: TRBV9
size: .
D: TRBD1
J: TRBJ1-2

DNA: TGTGCCAGCAGCACCCAGGCGCGGGACTGGGAGGGAAACATTCAGTACTTC
CDR3: CASSTQARDWEGNIQYF
V: TRBV9
size: .
D: TRBD2
J: TRBJ2-4

DNA: TGTGCCAGCAGTCCGTCACAGGGTTATGGCTACACCTTC
CDR3: CASSPSQGYGYTF
V: TRBV6-1
size: few
D: .
J: TRBJ1-2